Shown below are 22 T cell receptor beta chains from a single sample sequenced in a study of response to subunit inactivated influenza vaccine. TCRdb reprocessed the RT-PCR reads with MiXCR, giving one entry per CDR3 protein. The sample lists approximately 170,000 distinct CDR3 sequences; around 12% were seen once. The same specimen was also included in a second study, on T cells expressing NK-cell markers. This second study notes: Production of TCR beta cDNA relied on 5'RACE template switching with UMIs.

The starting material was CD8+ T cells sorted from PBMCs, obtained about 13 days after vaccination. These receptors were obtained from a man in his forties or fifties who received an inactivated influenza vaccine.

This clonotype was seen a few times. The CDR3 loop is CSARRSHTGNTIYF. DNA of the CDR3: TGCAGTGCTAGGAGGAGTCACACTGGAAACACCATATATTTT. The chain recombines TRBV20-1 with TRBJ1-3; D gene unclear. Germline CDR1 is DFQATT and CDR2 is SNEGSKA (reference sequence). CDR3 length equals 14 residues. V was shortened by 3 bases and J by 2 bases, with 11 bases between the two germline ends.

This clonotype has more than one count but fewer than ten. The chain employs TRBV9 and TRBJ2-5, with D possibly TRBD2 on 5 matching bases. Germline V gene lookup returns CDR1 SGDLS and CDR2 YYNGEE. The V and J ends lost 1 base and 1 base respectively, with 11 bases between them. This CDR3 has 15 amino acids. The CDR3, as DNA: TGTGCCAGCAGCGTAACGGGGTTATCCCAAGAGACCCAGTACTTC. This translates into CASSVTGLSQETQYF.

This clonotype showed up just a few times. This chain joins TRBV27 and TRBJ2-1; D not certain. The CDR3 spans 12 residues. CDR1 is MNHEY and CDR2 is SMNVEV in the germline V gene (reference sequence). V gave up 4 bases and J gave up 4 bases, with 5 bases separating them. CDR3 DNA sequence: TGTGCCAGCAGTTCGGAGTACAATGAGCAGTTCTTC. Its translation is CASSSEYNEQFF.

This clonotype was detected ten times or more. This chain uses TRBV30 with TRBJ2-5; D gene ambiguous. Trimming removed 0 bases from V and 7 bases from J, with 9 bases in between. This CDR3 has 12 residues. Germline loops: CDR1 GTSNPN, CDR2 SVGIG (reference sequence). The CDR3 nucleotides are TGTGCCTGGAGTGTACCAGAAGTGACCCAGTACTTC. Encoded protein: CAWSVPEVTQYF. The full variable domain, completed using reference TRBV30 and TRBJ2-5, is SQTIHQWPATLVQPVGSPLSLECTVEGTSNPNLYWYRQAAGRGLQLLFYSVGIGQISSEVPQNLSASRPQDRQFILSSKKLLLSDSGFYLCAWSVPEVTQYFGPGTRLLVL.

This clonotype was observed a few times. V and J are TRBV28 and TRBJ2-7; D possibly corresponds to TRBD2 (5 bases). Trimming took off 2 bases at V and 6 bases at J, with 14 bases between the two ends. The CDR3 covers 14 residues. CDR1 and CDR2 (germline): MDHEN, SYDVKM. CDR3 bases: TGTGCCAGCAGTTTAACCACCGCCCGGGGCGAGCAGTACTTC. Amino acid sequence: CASSLTTARGEQYF.

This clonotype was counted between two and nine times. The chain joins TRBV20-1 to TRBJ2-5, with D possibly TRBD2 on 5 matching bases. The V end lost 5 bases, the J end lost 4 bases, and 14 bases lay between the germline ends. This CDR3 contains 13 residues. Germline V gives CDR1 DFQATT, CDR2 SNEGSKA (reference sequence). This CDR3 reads CSAAGVAGETQYF. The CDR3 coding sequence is TGCAGTGCTGCCGGGGTTGCAGGAGAGACCCAGTACTTC.

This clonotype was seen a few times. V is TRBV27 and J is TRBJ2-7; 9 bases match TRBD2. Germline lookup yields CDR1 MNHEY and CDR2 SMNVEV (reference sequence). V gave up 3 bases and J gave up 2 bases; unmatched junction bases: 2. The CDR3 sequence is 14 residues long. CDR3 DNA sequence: TGTGCCAGCAGTTTTGGGACTAGCCCCTACGAGCAGTACTTC. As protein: CASSFGTSPYEQYF.

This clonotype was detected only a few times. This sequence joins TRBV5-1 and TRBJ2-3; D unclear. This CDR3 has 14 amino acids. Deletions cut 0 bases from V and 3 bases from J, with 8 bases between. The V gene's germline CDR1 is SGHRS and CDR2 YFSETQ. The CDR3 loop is CASSLVRQTDTQYF. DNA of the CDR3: TGCGCCAGCAGCTTGGTCAGGCAAACAGATACGCAGTATTTT.

Here the CDR3 reads CASSLNGASGAGELFF. DNA for the CDR3: TGTGCCAGCAGTTTAAATGGGGCCAGCGGTGCCGGGGAGCTGTTTTTT. The chain recombines TRBV27 with TRBJ2-2, with D perhaps assigned TRBD1 or TRBD2 (5 bases each). The CDR3 is 16 amino acids. V lost 2 bases and J 6 bases, leaving 16 bases between the germline ends. Germline V lookup: CDR1 MNHEY, CDR2 SMNVEV (reference sequence).

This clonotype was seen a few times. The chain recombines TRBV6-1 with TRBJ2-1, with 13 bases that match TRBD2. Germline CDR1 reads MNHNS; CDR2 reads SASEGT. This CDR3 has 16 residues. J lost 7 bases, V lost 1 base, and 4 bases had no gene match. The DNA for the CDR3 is TGTGCCAGCAGTGAAGACGGACTAGCGGGAGTAAATGAGCAGTTCTTC. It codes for CASSEDGLAGVNEQFF.

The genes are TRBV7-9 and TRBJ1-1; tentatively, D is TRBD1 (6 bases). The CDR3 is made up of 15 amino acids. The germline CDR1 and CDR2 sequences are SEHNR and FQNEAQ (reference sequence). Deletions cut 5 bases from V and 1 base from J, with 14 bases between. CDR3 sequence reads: CASSPAPTGNTEAFF. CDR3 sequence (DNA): TGTGCCAGCAGCCCAGCTCCGACAGGGAACACTGAAGCTTTCTTT.

The CDR3 nucleotides are TGTGCCAGCAGCTTAGGTAATCGCGGCGGGGAAGAGACCCAGTACTTC. This codes for CASSLGNRGGEETQYF. The chain couples TRBV7-9 to TRBJ2-5; tentatively, D is TRBD2 (6 bases). The CDR3 is 16 residues long. Germline V gives CDR1 SEHNR, CDR2 FQNEAQ (reference sequence). Trimming removed 1 base from V and 3 bases from J, with 15 bases in between.

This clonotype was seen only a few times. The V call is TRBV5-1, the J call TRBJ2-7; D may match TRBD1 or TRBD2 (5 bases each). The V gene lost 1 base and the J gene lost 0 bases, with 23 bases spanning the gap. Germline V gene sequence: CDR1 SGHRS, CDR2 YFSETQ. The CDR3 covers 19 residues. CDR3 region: CASSLPGGPGPITSYEQYF. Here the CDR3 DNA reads TGCGCCAGCAGCTTGCCGGGCGGACCGGGACCCATTACCTCCTACGAGCAGTACTTC.

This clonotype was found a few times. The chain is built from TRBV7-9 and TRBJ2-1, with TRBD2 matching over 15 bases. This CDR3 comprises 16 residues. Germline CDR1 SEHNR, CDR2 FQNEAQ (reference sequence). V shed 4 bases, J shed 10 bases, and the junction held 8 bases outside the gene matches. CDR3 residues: CASSSRTSGRVDEQFF. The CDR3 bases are TGTGCCAGCAGCTCTCGGACTAGCGGGAGGGTTGACGAGCAGTTCTTC.

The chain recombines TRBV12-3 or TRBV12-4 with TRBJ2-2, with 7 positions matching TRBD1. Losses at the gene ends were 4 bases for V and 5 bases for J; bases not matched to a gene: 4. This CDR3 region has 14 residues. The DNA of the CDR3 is TGTGCCAGCAGTTCCGGGACAGAAACCGGGGAGCTGTTTTTT. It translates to CASSSGTETGELFF.

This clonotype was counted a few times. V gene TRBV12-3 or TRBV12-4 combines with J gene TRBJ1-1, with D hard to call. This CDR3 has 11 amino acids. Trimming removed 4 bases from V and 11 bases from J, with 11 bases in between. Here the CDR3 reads CASSYGVDAFF. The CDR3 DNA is TGTGCCAGCAGTTACGGTGTGGATGCTTTCTTT.

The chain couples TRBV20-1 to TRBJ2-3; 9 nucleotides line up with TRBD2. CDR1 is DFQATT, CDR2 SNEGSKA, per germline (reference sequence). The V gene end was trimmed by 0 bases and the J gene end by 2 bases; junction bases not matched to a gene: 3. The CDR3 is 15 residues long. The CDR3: CSARDERGATDTQYF. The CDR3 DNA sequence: TGCAGTGCTAGAGACGAGCGGGGGGCCACAGATACGCAGTATTTT.

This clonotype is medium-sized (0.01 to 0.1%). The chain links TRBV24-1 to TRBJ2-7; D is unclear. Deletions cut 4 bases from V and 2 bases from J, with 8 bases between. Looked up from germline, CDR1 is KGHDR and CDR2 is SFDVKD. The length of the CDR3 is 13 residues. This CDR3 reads CATSEAGTYEQYF. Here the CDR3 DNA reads TGTGCCACCAGTGAGGCCGGTACCTACGAGCAGTACTTC.

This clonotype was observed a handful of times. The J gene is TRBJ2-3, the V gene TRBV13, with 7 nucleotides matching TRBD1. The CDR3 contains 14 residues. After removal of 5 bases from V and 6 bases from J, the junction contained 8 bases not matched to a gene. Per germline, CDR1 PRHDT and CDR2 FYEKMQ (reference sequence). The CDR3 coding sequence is TGTGCCAGCAGCCGCCCACAGGGGCCGGATACGCAGTATTTT. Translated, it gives CASSRPQGPDTQYF.

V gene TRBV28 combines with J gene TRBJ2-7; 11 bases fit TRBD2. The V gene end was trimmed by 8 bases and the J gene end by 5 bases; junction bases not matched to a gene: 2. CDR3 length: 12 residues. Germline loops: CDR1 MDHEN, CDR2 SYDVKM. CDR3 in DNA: TGTGCCAGCGTAGCGGGAGGGAACGAGCAGTACTTC. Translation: CASVAGGNEQYF.

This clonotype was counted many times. This CDR3 is CASSRTLDRDTGELFF. CDR3 sequence (DNA): TGTGCCAGCAGCCGCACTCTGGACAGAGACACCGGGGAGCTGTTTTTT. The V and J genes are TRBV28 and TRBJ2-2; D may be TRBD1 (6 bases). From germline, CDR1 is MDHEN and CDR2 SYDVKM. V was pared by 6 bases and J by 3 bases, with 17 bases between. The length of the CDR3 is 16 residues.

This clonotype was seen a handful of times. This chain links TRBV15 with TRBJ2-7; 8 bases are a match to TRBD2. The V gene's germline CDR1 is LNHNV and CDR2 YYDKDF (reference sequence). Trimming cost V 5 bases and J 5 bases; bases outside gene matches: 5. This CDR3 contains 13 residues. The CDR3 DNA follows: TGTGCCACCAGCGAGCGGGAGATAAACGAGCAGTACTTC. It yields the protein CATSEREINEQYF.